Below are 27 T cell receptor beta chains sequenced from a single sample in a study of cytomegalovirus exposure and HLA in healthy donors listed by TCRdb under 2017. Libraries were constructed by the immunoSEQ multiplex PCR assay. A mixture of 60 forward primers for TCR Vbeta segments and 13 reverse primers for TCR Jbeta segments was used in the multiplex PCR. This immuneACCESS table, as held by TCRdb, lists in-frame sequences with V and J called but not all clones. Of the missing ones, under half trace to an unresolved V gene in checked studies; the others have no known cause. The sample contains 100,000 to 150,000 clones, 80% to 85% of them found a single time. The ten largest make up about 0.7% of the sample. Sample: PBMCs. The receptors originated from a man younger than 35 in good health and CMV-seronegative.

The chain carries TRBV5-6 and TRBJ2-1, with TRBD2 matching 10 bases. Germline V gene lookup returns CDR1 SGHDT and CDR2 YYEEEE. The V segment lost 5 bases and the J segment 5 bases; nucleotides outside the gene matches: 10. CDR3 length equals 16 residues. The CDR3 region is CASSHPGTSVNNEQFF. In DNA, the CDR3 is TGTGCCAGCAGTCATCCAGGGACTAGCGTCAACAATGAGCAGTTCTTC.

The chain recombines TRBV30 with TRBJ2-7; TRBD2 might be the D (5 bases). The CDR3 is 14 residues long. CDR1 is GTSNPN and CDR2 is SVGIG in the germline V gene (reference sequence). With 0 bases removed from V and 3 bases from J, the gap between germline ends came to 12 bases. The CDR3: CAWSVIPRVYEQYF. Here the CDR3 DNA reads TGTGCCTGGAGTGTGATTCCGAGGGTCTACGAGCAGTACTTC.

The chain couples TRBV28 to TRBJ1-1, with TRBD1 identical over 7 bases. The CDR3 sequence is 12 residues long. Germline CDR1 is MDHEN and CDR2 is SYDVKM. The V segment lost 3 bases and the J segment 8 bases; nucleotides outside the gene matches: 3. The CDR3 region has the DNA TGTGCCAGCAGTTTTAGGGGACAGGAAGCTTTCTTT. This encodes CASSFRGQEAFF. Looking up the rest from reference TRBV28 and TRBJ1-1 gives the full variable domain: DVKVTQSSRYLVKRTGEKVFLECVQDMDHENMFWYRQDPGLGLRLIYFSYDVKMKEKGDIPEGYSVSREKKERFSLILESASTNQTSMYLCASSFRGQEAFFGQGTRLTVV.

The chain uses TRBV6-6 and TRBJ1-2, with a tentative D call TRBD1 (5 bases). The CDR3 is 13 residues long. V gave up 3 bases and J gave up 8 bases, with 13 bases separating them. Germline V gene lookup returns CDR1 MNHNY and CDR2 SVGAGI (reference sequence). CDR3 in DNA: TGTGCCAGCAGTTATCAATTGGGGCCCGGCTACACCTTC. Protein product: CASSYQLGPGYTF.

This clone was detected only a few times. The CDR3 region is CASSQTSGELFF. CDR3 coding DNA: TGTGCCAGCAGCCAAACATCTGGGGAGCTGTTTTTT. V usage is TRBV4-2 and J usage is TRBJ2-2; no definite D call. The CDR3 is made up of 12 amino acids. V gave up 2 bases and J gave up 8 bases, with 6 bases separating them. Per germline, CDR1 LGHNA and CDR2 YNFKEQ.

In its sample, this clone was seen a few times. The chain links TRBV7-6 to TRBJ1-2, with TRBD1 matching 8 bases. V trimming: 10 bases; J trimming: 6 bases; junction bases outside the gene matches: 13. Per the germline V gene, CDR1 is SGHVS and CDR2 is FNYEAQ. This CDR3 has 14 residues. The CDR3 DNA is TGTGCCACCTCACCCTCGACAGGGGTGCATGGCTACACCTTC. Amino acid sequence: CATSPSTGVHGYTF.

This clone was counted only a few times. The genes are TRBV5-1 and TRBJ2-7, with D perhaps TRBD2 (5 bases). The CDR3 totals 14 residues. The V end lost 0 bases, the J end lost 0 bases, and 7 bases lay between the germline ends. The germline gives CDR1 SGHRS, CDR2 YFSETQ. The CDR3 is CASSLGGGSYEQYF. For the CDR3, the DNA is TGCGCCAGCAGCTTGGGTGGAGGCTCCTACGAGCAGTACTTC.

In DNA, the CDR3 is TGTGCCAGCAGTTACTCAATCGGACAGGGGGCCGCAGGCTATGGCTACACCTTC. Residues: CASSYSIGQGAAGYGYTF. This chain connects TRBV6-7 to TRBJ1-2; 11 positions agree with TRBD1. TRBV6-7 belongs to the ORF category, with a function that is uncertain. This CDR3 is built from 18 residues. With V trimmed by 0 bases and J by 4 bases, 10 bases remained unmatched.

The chain couples TRBV9 to TRBJ1-4, with a weak D call TRBD1 (5 bases). Germline V gene lookup returns CDR1 SGDLS and CDR2 YYNGEE. Trimming left V 4 bases short and J 0 bases short, with 22 bases between. The CDR3 spans 19 residues. The CDR3 loop is CASSLQGRRGVTTNEKLFF. In nucleotides, the CDR3 is TGTGCCAGCAGCTTGCAAGGACGGAGGGGCGTCACAACTAATGAAAAACTGTTTTTT.

For the CDR3, the DNA is TGTGCCAGCAGCAACGACAGGGCCCACTCACCCCTCCACTTT. It translates to CASSNDRAHSPLHF. V gene TRBV11-1 combines with J gene TRBJ1-6; 7 positions agree with TRBD1. The CDR3 is 14 residues long. V gave up 5 bases and J gave up 10 bases; unmatched junction bases: 8. The germline CDR1 and CDR2 sequences are SGHAT and FQDESV (reference sequence).

This clone was picked up one time. The chain joins TRBV19 to TRBJ1-2, with TRBD1 matching over 9 bases. CDR1 and CDR2 (germline): LNHDA, SQIVND (reference sequence). V shed 5 bases, J shed 10 bases, and the junction held 14 bases outside the gene matches. This CDR3 comprises 15 residues. The CDR3 nucleotides read TGTGCCAGTAGTCCCTCGATAGGGACAGGGCATGACTACACCTTC. As protein: CASSPSIGTGHDYTF.

Concerning this clone: A read error may produce the germline difference seen at one junction end. The V and J genes are TRBV7-7 and TRBJ2-1, with D possibly TRBD1 on 5 matching bases. The CDR3 has 15 residues. The germline CDR1 and CDR2 sequences are SSHAT and FNYEAQ (reference sequence). For the CDR3, the DNA is TGTGCTAGCAGCATACAGGTTAGCCCCTACAATGAGCAGTTCTTC. It is translated as CASSIQVSPYNEQFF.

The chain has TRBV7-8 and TRBJ2-1, with 11 positions matching TRBD2. The CDR3 length is 17 residues. With 0 bases clipped from V and 3 bases from J, the junction kept 4 bases outside the gene matches. Germline V lookup: CDR1 SGHVS, CDR2 FQNEAQ. The CDR3 spells CASSLATLAGGYNEQFF. Here the CDR3 DNA reads TGTGCCAGCAGCTTAGCGACCCTAGCGGGGGGCTACAATGAGCAGTTCTTC.

The rearrangement joins TRBV18 to TRBJ2-3; possibly TRBD2 for D (5 bases). Per germline, CDR1 KGHSH and CDR2 LQKENI. The V and J ends lost 6 bases and 2 bases respectively, with 18 bases between them. CDR3 length: 16 amino acids. The CDR3 bases are TGTGCCAGCTCGCCGGAGGCGGTCTTACCCACAGATACGCAGTATTTT. Its protein product is CASSPEAVLPTDTQYF.

The chain uses TRBV10-3 and TRBJ2-1; 7 positions agree with TRBD2. V was clipped by 0 bases and J by 7 bases; unmatched bases: 9. CDR1 is ENHRY, CDR2 SYGVKD, per germline. The CDR3 loop spans 16 amino acids. CDR3 sequence: CAISESGEGLRNEQFF. The CDR3, as DNA: TGTGCCATCAGTGAGTCAGGGGAGGGCCTTCGGAATGAGCAGTTCTTC.

The sample holds a few counts of this clone. J is TRBJ1-5 and V is TRBV18, with 7 nucleotides matching TRBD1. The V gene end was trimmed by 5 bases and the J gene end by 0 bases; junction bases not matched to a gene: 4. This CDR3 region has 15 residues. Germline CDR1 is KGHSH and CDR2 is LQKENI. The CDR3 sequence is CASSITGDSNQPQHF. The CDR3 DNA sequence: TGTGCCAGCTCAATTACAGGGGATAGCAATCAGCCCCAGCATTTT.

This clone was picked up one time. The chain is built from TRBV7-6 and TRBJ1-5; 9 bases are a match to TRBD1. The trim removed 3 bases at V and 6 bases at J, leaving 3 bases unmatched. The CDR3 covers 14 residues. Germline values: CDR1 SGHVS, CDR2 FNYEAQ. CDR3 DNA: TGTGCCAGCAGCTTGGGACAGGGTAGTCAGCCCCAGCATTTT. It specifies CASSLGQGSQPQHF.

In its sample, this clone was seen once. The V gene is TRBV7-9, the J gene TRBJ2-1; 11 bases map to TRBD2. V was pared by 1 base and J by 5 bases, with 10 bases of the junction left unmatched. Per germline, CDR1 SEHNR and CDR2 FQNEAQ (reference sequence). The CDR3 is 18 amino acids. The CDR3 coding sequence is TGTGCCAGCAGCTTAGATGTAGCGGGGGGGCCTCAGGACAATGAGCAGTTCTTC. It translates to CASSLDVAGGPQDNEQFF. Full variable domain (missing parts from reference TRBV7-9 and TRBJ2-1): DTGVSQNPRHKITKRGQNVTFRCDPISEHNRLYWYRQTLGQGPEFLTYFQNEAQLEKSRLLSDRFSAERPKGSFSTLEIQRTEQGDSAMYLCASSLDVAGGPQDNEQFFGPGTRLTVL.

This chain connects TRBV30 to TRBJ1-3; no reliable D call. Per germline, CDR1 GTSNPN and CDR2 SVGIG (reference sequence). With 3 bases removed from V and 11 bases from J, the gap between germline ends came to 8 bases. This CDR3 contains 10 residues. The CDR3 nucleotides read TGTGCCTGGAGAGAGGTCGCCATATATTTT. Protein product: CAWREVAIYF.

The chain joins TRBV9 to TRBJ1-3; possibly TRBD1 for D (5 bases). Germline V CDR1 and CDR2: SGDLS, YYNGEE. V shed 3 bases and J shed 7 bases, with 14 bases lying between them. This CDR3 spans 14 amino acids. The chain's CDR3 is CASSAGGESNTIYF. Written as DNA, the CDR3 is TGTGCCAGCAGCGCGGGGGGTGAATCGAACACCATATATTTT.

This sequence joins TRBV6-5 and TRBJ2-2, with D tentatively TRBD1 (6 bases). The germline V gene encodes CDR1 MNHEY and CDR2 SVGAGI. V was clipped by 5 bases and J by 1 base, with 11 bases between them. CDR3 length equals 15 residues. CDR3 loop: CASSHTTGNTGELFF. In nucleotides, the CDR3 is TGTGCCAGCAGTCACACGACAGGGAACACCGGGGAGCTGTTTTTT.

The chain carries TRBV30 and TRBJ1-1; D not resolved. The V gene lost 2 bases and the J gene lost 8 bases, with 12 bases spanning the gap. The CDR3 totals 12 residues. The V gene's germline CDR1 is GTSNPN and CDR2 SVGIG (reference sequence). CDR3 coding DNA: TGTGCCTGGAGTTCCTCTCGTCCCGAAGCTTTCTTT. It yields the protein CAWSSSRPEAFF.

The rearrangement links TRBV7-3 to TRBJ2-7, with 7 nucleotides matching TRBD2. CDR3 length equals 16 residues. Germline-derived CDR1 and CDR2 are SGHTA and FQGTGA. Germline trimming cut 0 bases from V and 5 bases from J; bases unmatched to any gene: 10. CDR3 amino acids: CASSLTGRDPLNEQYF. The CDR3, as DNA: TGTGCCAGCAGCTTAACGGGGAGGGATCCCCTAAACGAGCAGTACTTC. Full variable domain (rest looked up from reference TRBV7-3 and TRBJ2-7): GAGVSQTPSNKVTEKGKYVELRCDPISGHTALYWYRQSLGQGPEFLIYFQGTGAADDSGLPNDRFFAVRPEGSVSTLKIQRTERGDSAVYLCASSLTGRDPLNEQYFGPGTRLTVT.

This clone was recorded only once. The CDR3 DNA follows: TGTGCCAGCAATTCAGGTCCCTCCTACAATGAGCAGTTCTTC. It is translated as CASNSGPSYNEQFF. The V and J genes are TRBV6-6 and TRBJ2-1; no definite D call. CDR3 size: 14 residues. Germline CDR1 and CDR2: MNHNY and SVGAGI (reference sequence). V was cut by 7 bases and J by 0 bases, with 10 bases left in between.

The chain uses TRBV7-2 and TRBJ2-3; 10 bases line up with TRBD2. CDR1 is SGHTA, CDR2 FQGNSA, per germline. The CDR3 is 16 amino acids. Trimming at V came to 5 bases and at J to 1 base, leaving 6 bases not matched to a gene. The CDR3 spells CASSVQLAGRTDTQYF. CDR3 DNA: TGTGCCAGCAGCGTACAACTAGCGGGACGCACAGATACGCAGTATTTT.

The chain uses TRBV6-1 and TRBJ1-2; D is ambiguous. V lost 11 bases, J lost 4 bases, and 17 bases lay in between. Germline CDR1 MNHNS, CDR2 SASEGT. The length of the CDR3 is 13 residues. CDR3 nucleotides: TGTGCCGGCAAGCCGGGTAGAGGCTATGGCTACACCTTC. It encodes CAGKPGRGYGYTF.

This chain joins TRBV9 and TRBJ1-1; 9 bases match TRBD1. Germline lookup yields CDR1 SGDLS and CDR2 YYNGEE. Unmatched junction bases numbered 13, after V lost 4 bases and J lost 3 bases. The CDR3 runs to 17 residues. CDR3 DNA sequence: TGTGCCAGCAGCCCCCAGACAGGGGGTGAGGGAGACACTGAAGCTTTCTTT. Translated, it gives CASSPQTGGEGDTEAFF.